This T cell receptor beta chain stems from a study of blood T cell repertoires in COVID-19. Profiled with immunoSEQ multiplex PCR; TCRdb holds only in-frame clones, not every one. The table lists 290,000 or so clones, around nine tenths of them singletons. The CDR3 is made up of 14 amino acids. The germline V gene has CDR1 SGHRS and CDR2 YFSETQ. Trimming removed 4 bases at V and 5 bases at J, with 13 bases between. This receptor was identified in a woman aged 18-29 years who had recovered from COVID-19. This chain links TRBV5-1 with TRBJ2-1; D gene uncertain. The source material was PBMCs or T cells enriched from blood (not recorded which). The CDR3 region is CASSLALLNNEQFF. DNA of the CDR3: TGCGCCAGCAGCCTGGCCCTCCTAAACAATGAGCAGTTCTTC.